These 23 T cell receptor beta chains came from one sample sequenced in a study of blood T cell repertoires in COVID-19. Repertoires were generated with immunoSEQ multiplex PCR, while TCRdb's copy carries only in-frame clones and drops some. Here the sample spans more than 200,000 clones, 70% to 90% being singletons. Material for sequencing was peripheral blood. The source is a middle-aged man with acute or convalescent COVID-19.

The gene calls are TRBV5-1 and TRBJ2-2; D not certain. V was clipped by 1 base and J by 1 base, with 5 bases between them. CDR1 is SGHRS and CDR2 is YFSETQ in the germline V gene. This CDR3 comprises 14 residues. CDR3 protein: CASSLNRNTGELFF. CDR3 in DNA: TGCGCCAGCAGCTTGAACAGGAACACCGGGGAGCTGTTTTTT.

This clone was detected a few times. CDR3 protein: CASSNSGGPPYNEQFF. The CDR3 region has the DNA TGTGCCAGTAGTAACAGCGGGGGCCCCCCCTACAATGAGCAGTTCTTC. The chain recombines TRBV19 with TRBJ2-1; 8 bases line up with TRBD2. The CDR3 sequence is 16 residues long. CDR1 is LNHDA, CDR2 SQIVND, per germline (reference sequence). The junction had 7 bases not matched to a gene; V was cut back by 4 bases and J by 2 bases.

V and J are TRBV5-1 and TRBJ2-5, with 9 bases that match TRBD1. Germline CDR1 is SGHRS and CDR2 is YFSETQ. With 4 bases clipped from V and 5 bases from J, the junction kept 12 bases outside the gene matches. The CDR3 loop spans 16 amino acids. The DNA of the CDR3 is TGCGCCAGCAGCAAGACGGGGGGACAGGGAGGGGAGACCCAGTACTTC. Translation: CASSKTGGQGGETQYF. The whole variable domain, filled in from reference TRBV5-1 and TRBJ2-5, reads KAGVTQTPRYLIKTRGQQVTLSCSPISGHRSVSWYQQTPGQGLQFLFEYFSETQRNKGNFPGRFSGRQFSNSRSEMNVSTLELGDSALYLCASSKTGGQGGETQYFGPGTRLLVL.

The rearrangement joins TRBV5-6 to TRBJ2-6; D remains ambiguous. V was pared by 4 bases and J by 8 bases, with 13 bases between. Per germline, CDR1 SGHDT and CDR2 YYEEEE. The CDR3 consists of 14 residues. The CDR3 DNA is TGTGCCAGCAGCCCGCCTCACAATCCCAACGTCCTGACTTTC. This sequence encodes CASSPPHNPNVLTF. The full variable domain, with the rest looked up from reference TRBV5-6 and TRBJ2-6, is DAGVTQSPTHLIKTRGQQVTLRCSPKSGHDTVSWYQQALGQGPQFIFQYYEEEERQRGNFPDRFSGHQFPNYSSELNVNALLLGDSALYLCASSPPHNPNVLTFGAGSRLTVL.

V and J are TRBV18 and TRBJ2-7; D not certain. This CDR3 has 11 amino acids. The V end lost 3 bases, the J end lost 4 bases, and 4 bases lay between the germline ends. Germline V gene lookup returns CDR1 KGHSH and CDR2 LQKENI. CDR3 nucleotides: TGTGCCAGCTCACCGAGGTACGAGCAGTACTTC. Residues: CASSPRYEQYF.

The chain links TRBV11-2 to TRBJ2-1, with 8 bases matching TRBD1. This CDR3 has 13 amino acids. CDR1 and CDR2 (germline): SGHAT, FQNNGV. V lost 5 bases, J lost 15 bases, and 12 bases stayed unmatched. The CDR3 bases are TGTGCCAGCAGCCTTGGACAGGGCGAGCACCCGTTCTTC. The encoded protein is CASSLGQGEHPFF.

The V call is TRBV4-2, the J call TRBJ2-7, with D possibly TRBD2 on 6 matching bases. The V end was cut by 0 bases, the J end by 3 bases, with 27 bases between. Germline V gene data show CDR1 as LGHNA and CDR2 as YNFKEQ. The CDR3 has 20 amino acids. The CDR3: CASSQDLGGDFVPLRYEQYF. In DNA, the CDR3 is TGTGCCAGCAGCCAAGATCTGGGGGGAGACTTCGTCCCTCTTCGCTACGAGCAGTACTTC.

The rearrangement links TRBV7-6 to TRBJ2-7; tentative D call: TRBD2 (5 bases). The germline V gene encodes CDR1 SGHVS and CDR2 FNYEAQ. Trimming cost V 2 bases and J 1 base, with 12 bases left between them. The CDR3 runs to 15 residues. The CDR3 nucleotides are TGTGCCAGCAGCTTATCCTCTGGAGGATCCTACGAGCAGTACTTC. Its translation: CASSLSSGGSYEQYF.

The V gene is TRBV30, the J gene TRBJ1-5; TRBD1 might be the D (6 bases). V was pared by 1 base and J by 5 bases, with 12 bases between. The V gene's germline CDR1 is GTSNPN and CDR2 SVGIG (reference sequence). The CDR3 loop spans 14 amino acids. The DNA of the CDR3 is TGTGCCTGGAGTGCAACAGGGACCGATCAGCCCCAGCATTTT. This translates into CAWSATGTDQPQHF.

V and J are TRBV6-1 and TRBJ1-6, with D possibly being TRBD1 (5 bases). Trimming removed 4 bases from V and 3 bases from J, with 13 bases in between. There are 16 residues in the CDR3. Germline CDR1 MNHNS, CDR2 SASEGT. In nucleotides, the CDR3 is TGTGCCAGCAGTGCCCAGGGAGGTGACTATAATTCACCCCTCCACTTT. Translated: CASSAQGGDYNSPLHF.

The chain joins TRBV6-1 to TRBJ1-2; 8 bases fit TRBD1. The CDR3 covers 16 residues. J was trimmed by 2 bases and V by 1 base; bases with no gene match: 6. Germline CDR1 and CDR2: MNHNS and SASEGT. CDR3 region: CASSEGQGPTNYGYTF. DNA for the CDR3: TGTGCCAGCAGTGAAGGACAGGGGCCGACGAACTATGGCTACACCTTC.

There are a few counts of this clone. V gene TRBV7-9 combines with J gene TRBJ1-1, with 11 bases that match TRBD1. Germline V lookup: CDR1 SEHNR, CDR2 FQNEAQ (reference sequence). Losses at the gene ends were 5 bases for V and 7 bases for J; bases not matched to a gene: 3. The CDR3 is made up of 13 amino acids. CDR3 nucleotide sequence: TGTGCCAGCAGCCGGACAGGGGGCGGTGAAGCTTTCTTT. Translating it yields CASSRTGGGEAFF.

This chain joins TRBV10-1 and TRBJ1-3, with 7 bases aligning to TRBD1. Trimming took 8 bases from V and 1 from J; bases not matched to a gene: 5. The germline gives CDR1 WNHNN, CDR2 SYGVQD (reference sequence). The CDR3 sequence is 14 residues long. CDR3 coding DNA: TGCGCCAGCGGAGGGGGCGAATCTGGAAACACCATATATTTT. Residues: CASGGGESGNTIYF.

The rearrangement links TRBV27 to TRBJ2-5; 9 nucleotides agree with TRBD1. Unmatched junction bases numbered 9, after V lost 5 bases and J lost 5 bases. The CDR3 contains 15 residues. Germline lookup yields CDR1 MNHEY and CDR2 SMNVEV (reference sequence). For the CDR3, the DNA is TGTGCCAGCAGTCCCCGGGACAGGGCCGGGGAGACCCAGTACTTC. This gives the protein CASSPRDRAGETQYF.

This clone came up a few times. The CDR3 here is CASSLAQASYNEQFF. CDR3 in DNA: TGTGCCAGCAGCTTAGCCCAGGCCTCCTACAATGAGCAGTTCTTC. The gene calls are TRBV11-2 and TRBJ2-1; no definite D call. In germline, CDR1 is SGHAT, CDR2 FQNNGV. The V gene lost 1 base and the J gene lost 0 bases, with 7 bases spanning the gap. The CDR3 consists of 15 residues.

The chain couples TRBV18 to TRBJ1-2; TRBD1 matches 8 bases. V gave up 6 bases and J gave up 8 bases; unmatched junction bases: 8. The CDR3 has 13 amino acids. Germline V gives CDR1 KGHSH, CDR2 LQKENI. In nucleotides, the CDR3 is TGTGCCAGCTCGCCGACAGGGGAAAGAGGCTACACCTTC. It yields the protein CASSPTGERGYTF.

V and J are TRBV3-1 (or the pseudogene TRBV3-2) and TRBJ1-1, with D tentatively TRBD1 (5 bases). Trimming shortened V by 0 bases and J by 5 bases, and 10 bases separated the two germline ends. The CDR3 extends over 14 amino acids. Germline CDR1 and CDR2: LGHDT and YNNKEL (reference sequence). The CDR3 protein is CASSQDLGRTEAFF. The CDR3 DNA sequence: TGTGCCAGCAGCCAAGATCTGGGGCGTACTGAAGCTTTCTTT.

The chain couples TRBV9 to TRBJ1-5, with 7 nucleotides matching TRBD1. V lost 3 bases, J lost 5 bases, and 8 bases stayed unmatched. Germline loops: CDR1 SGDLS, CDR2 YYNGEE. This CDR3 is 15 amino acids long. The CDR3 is CASSDQGQPHQPQHF. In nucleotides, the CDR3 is TGTGCCAGCAGCGACCAGGGACAGCCCCATCAGCCCCAGCATTTT.

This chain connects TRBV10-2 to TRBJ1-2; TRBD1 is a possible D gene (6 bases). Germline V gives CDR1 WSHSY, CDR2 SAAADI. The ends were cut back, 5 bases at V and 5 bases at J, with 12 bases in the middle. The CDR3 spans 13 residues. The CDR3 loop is CASSRDKRYGYTF. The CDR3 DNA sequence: TGCGCCAGCAGTAGGGACAAAAGATATGGCTACACCTTC.

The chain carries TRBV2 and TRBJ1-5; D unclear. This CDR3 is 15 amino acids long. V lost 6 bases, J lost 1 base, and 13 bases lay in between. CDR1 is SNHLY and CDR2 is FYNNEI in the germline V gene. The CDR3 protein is CASRAGDLSNQPQHF. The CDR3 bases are TGTGCCAGCAGGGCGGGTGACCTGAGCAATCAGCCCCAGCATTTT. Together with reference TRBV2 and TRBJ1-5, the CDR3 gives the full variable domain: EPEVTQTPSHQVTQMGQEVILRCVPISNHLYFYWYRQILGQKVEFLVSFYNNEISEKSEIFDDQFSVERPDGSNFTLKIRSTKLEDSAMYFCASRAGDLSNQPQHFGDGTRLSIL.

The CDR3 nucleotides read TGTGCCAGCAGCCCGTTTAGAGGGTCGAATGAAAAACTGTTTTTT. It is translated as CASSPFRGSNEKLFF. The V gene is TRBV3-1 (or the pseudogene TRBV3-2), the J gene TRBJ1-4; D gene ambiguous. Per the germline V gene, CDR1 is LGHDT and CDR2 is YNNKEL (reference sequence). Trimming shortened V by 4 bases and J by 5 bases, and 14 bases separated the two germline ends. This CDR3 comprises 15 residues.

DNA for the CDR3: TGTGCCACCAGTGACCGCGAGAATAGCGGCACAGATACGCAGTATTTT. Its translation: CATSDRENSGTDTQYF. The rearrangement joins TRBV24-1 to TRBJ2-3; a weak D match, TRBD2 (5 bases). Germline lookup yields CDR1 KGHDR and CDR2 SFDVKD. Trimming left V 4 bases short and J 1 base short, with 14 bases between. The CDR3 totals 16 residues.

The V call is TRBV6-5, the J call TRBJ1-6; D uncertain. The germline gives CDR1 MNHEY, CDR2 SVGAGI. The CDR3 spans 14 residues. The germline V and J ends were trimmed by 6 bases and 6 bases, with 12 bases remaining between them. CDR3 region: CASSPGRSNSPLHF. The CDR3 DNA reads TGTGCCAGCAGCCCGGGGAGGAGTAATTCACCCCTCCACTTT.